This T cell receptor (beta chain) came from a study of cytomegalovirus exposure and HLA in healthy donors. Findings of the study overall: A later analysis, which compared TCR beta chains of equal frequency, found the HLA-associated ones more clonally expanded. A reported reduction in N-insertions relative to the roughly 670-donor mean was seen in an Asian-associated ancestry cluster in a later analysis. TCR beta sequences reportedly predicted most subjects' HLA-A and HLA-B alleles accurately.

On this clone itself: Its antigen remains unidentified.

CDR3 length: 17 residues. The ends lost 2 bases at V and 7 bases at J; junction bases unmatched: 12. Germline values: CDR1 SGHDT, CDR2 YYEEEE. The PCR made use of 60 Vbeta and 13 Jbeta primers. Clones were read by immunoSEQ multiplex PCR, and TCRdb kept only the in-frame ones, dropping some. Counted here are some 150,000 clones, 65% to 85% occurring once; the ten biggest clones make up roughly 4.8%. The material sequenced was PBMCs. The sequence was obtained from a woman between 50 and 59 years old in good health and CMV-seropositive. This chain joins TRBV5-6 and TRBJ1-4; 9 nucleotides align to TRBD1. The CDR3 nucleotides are TGTGCCAGCAGCTTCTTCATACAGGGGGCGAAAGCTGAAAAACTGTTTTTT. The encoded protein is CASSFFIQGAKAEKLFF.